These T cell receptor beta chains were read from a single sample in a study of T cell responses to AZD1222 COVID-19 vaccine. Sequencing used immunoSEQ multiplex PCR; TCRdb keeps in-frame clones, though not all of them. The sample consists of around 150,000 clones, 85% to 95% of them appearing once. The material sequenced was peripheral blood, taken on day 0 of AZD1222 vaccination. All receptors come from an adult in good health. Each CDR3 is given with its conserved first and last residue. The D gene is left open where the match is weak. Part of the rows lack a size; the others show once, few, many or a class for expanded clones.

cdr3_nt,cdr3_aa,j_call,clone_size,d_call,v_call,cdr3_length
TGTGCCTGGAGTAGAGGGCAGGGGACAGATACGCAGTATTTT,CAWSRGQGTDTQYF,TRBJ2-3,-,-,TRBV30,14
TGTGCCAGCTCACCACAGGGTAGTAGCAATCAGCCCCAGCATTTT,CASSPQGSSNQPQHF,TRBJ1-5,-,-,TRBV18,15
TGTGCCAGCAGCCAGCAGCGAGGGGACACTGAAGCTTTCTTT,CASSQQRGDTEAFF,TRBJ1-1,-,-,TRBV7-3,14
TGTGCCAGCAGCGTCGACCTAGCGGGAAATGAGCAGTTCTTC,CASSVDLAGNEQFF,TRBJ2-1,-,TRBD2,TRBV9,14
TGTGCCTGGAGTCCCCCCACTAGCGGGTTCACAGATACGCAGTATTTT,CAWSPPTSGFTDTQYF,TRBJ2-3,-,TRBD2,TRBV30,16
TGTGCCAGCAGCTTATCAAAGGGTACGCAGTATTTT,CASSLSKGTQYF,TRBJ2-3,-,-,TRBV11-2,12
TGTGCCAGCAGTGACCTCATCAGAGGGGAAGCTTTCTTT,CASSDLIRGEAFF,TRBJ1-1,-,-,TRBV25-1,13
TGTGCCAGCATTCAACGGATTTTCACTGAAGCTTTCTTT,CASIQRIFTEAFF,TRBJ1-1,once,-,TRBV6-5,13
TGCGCCAGCAGTGACTCCAACTATGGCTACACCTTC,CASSDSNYGYTF,TRBJ1-2,-,-,TRBV10-1,12
TGTGCCAGCAGCTTAGAGGAGAACTATGGCTACACCTTC,CASSLEENYGYTF,TRBJ1-2,-,-,TRBV7-2,13
TGTGCCAGTAGTTTCGGGACAGTTTATTATGGCTACACCTTC,CASSFGTVYYGYTF,TRBJ1-2,-,TRBD1,TRBV19,14
TGTGCCAGTAAAGGCGGGGGGGCCACCACCGGGGAGCTGTTTTTT,CASKGGGATTGELFF,TRBJ2-2,-,TRBD2,TRBV3-1/TRBV3-2,15
TGTGCCAGCAGCGCAGGGGTAGCTGGTGAAAAACTGTTTTTT,CASSAGVAGEKLFF,TRBJ1-4,-,-,TRBV9,14
TGCGCCAGCAGCGGAACGGGACTAGCGGGGGGGCAGGCAGATACGCAGTATTTT,CASSGTGLAGGQADTQYF,TRBJ2-3,-,TRBD2,TRBV5-1,18
TGTGCCAGCAGCCGATCCCTGGCCACACCCCTCCACTTT,CASSRSLATPLHF,TRBJ1-6,-,-,TRBV4-2,13
TGTGCCAGTTGGACAGGCCGCAATCAGCCCCAGCATTTT,CASWTGRNQPQHF,TRBJ1-5,-,TRBD1,TRBV28,13
TGTGCCATCAGTGATTTAGGGACGTCGGCCCTCCACTTT,CAISDLGTSALHF,TRBJ1-6,-,-,TRBV10-3,13
TGTGCCAGCAGCTTATGGGCGGGGCCCTACAATGAGCAGTTCTTC,CASSLWAGPYNEQFF,TRBJ2-1,-,-,TRBV7-9,15
TGTGCCAGCAGTCTCCTTAATGAAAAACTGTTTTTT,CASSLLNEKLFF,TRBJ1-4,-,-,TRBV28,12